This is a list of T cell receptor beta chains from one sample in a study of blood T cell repertoires in COVID-19. Sequencing was performed with immunoSEQ multiplex PCR; in TCRdb, only in-frame clones are kept and a portion is missing. The sample lists some 260,000 clones, more than 60% occurring once. The sequencing input was peripheral blood. All receptors derive from a middle-aged woman with active or convalescent COVID-19. Each CDR3 is given with its conserved first and last residue. D genes are given only for firm matches. Clone size is shown for a subset of rows, as once, few, many or a class of expanded clone.

CDR3 length	V gene	clone size	J gene	D gene	CDR3 protein	CDR3 DNA
14	TRBV6-6	few	TRBJ2-7	-	CASTMQGGGYEQYF	TGTGCCAGCACCATGCAGGGGGGCGGCTACGAGCAGTACTTC
16	TRBV5-8	-	TRBJ1-5	-	CASSLWRGHSNQPQHF	TGTGCCAGCAGCTTGTGGAGGGGCCATAGCAATCAGCCCCAGCATTTT
13	TRBV12-3/TRBV12-4	-	TRBJ1-5	TRBD1	CASSPGTGRFQHF	TGTGCCAGCAGTCCCGGGACAGGGAGGTTCCAGCATTTT
12	TRBV12-3/TRBV12-4	-	TRBJ2-1	-	CASSPQGNEQFF	TGTGCCAGCAGTCCGCAGGGCAATGAGCAGTTCTTC
15	TRBV9	-	TRBJ1-2	-	CASSAGPQGGSGYTF	TGTGCCAGCAGCGCCGGACCCCAAGGGGGTAGTGGCTACACCTTC
17	TRBV4-1	-	TRBJ1-5	TRBD1	CASSQAGTGDSNQPQHF	TGCGCCAGCAGCCAAGCTGGGACAGGGGATAGCAATCAGCCCCAGCATTTT
16	TRBV5-1	-	TRBJ1-4	TRBD1	CASSLGSGGSNEKLFF	TGCGCCAGCAGCTTGGGGTCAGGGGGATCTAATGAAAAACTGTTTTTT
12	TRBV30	-	TRBJ2-6	-	CAWSAVANVLTF	TGTGCCTGGAGTGCGGTGGCCAACGTCCTGACTTTC
15	TRBV6-5	-	TRBJ2-1	TRBD2	CASSSTSGGMDEQFF	TGTGCCAGCAGTTCCACTAGCGGGGGGATGGATGAGCAGTTCTTC
14	TRBV28	-	TRBJ1-3	-	CASSLAGPGNTIYF	TGTGCCAGCAGTTTGGCTGGTCCTGGAAACACCATATATTTT
16	TRBV25-1	-	TRBJ1-2	TRBD1	CASSELWQGVGYGYTF	TGTGCCAGCAGTGAACTATGGCAGGGGGTAGGCTATGGCTACACCTTC
12	TRBV5-1	-	TRBJ1-1	-	CASSFAGVEAFF	TGCGCCAGCAGCTTTGCAGGGGTCGAAGCTTTCTTT
16	TRBV7-9	-	TRBJ1-4	-	CASSLSGGLKGEKLFF	TGTGCCAGCAGCTTATCGGGGGGGCTGAAGGGTGAAAAACTGTTTTTT
16	TRBV11-3	once	TRBJ2-1	TRBD2	CASSQAGSLSYNEQFF	TGTGCCAGCAGCCAAGCGGGGTCTCTCTCCTACAATGAGCAGTTCTTC